Listed below are T cell receptor beta chains from one sample, sequenced in a study of blood T cell repertoires in COVID-19. Generated by immunoSEQ multiplex PCR, the TCRdb table keeps only in-frame clones and is missing some. The sample yields some 64,000 clones, more than 65% seen once. Specimen: peripheral blood. All receptors derive from a human donor in a cohort sampled during active COVID-19. CDR3s include the opening cysteine and the closing phenylalanine or tryptophan. D genes are given only for firm matches. Clone sizes are given selectively: once, few, many, or a class where the clone is expanded.

TRBD1	TRBV19	-	TRBJ1-1	CASSNPRQGAGTEAFF	TGTGCCAGTAGTAATCCGAGACAGGGGGCGGGCACTGAAGCTTTCTTT
TRBD2	TRBV4-2	-	TRBJ2-7	CASSQDRVQGGGRHEQYF	TGTGCCAGCAGCCAAGATCGGGTGCAGGGCGGGGGGAGACACGAGCAGTACTTC
TRBD1	TRBV19	-	TRBJ2-1	CASSSHYQGAGQFF	TGTGCCAGTAGTTCACACTACCAGGGGGCTGGGCAGTTCTTC
TRBD1	TRBV7-9	-	TRBJ1-1	CASSLALAGGTEAFF	TGTGCCAGCAGCTTAGCGCTAGCAGGGGGCACTGAAGCTTTCTTT
TRBD2	TRBV4-2	-	TRBJ2-7	CASSRSSGGATSFEQYF	TGTGCCAGCAGCCGTAGTAGCGGGGGGGCCACTTCCTTCGAGCAGTACTTC
TRBD2	TRBV5-1	-	TRBJ2-5	CASSTGLAGVETQYF	TGCGCCAGCAGCACTGGACTAGCGGGGGTAGAGACCCAGTACTTC
-	TRBV18	-	TRBJ2-1	CASSPPSASYNEQFF	TGTGCCAGCTCACCACCCAGCGCCTCCTACAATGAGCAGTTCTTC
TRBD2	TRBV6-2/TRBV6-3	-	TRBJ2-3	CASSRGLAGPTDTQYF	TGTGCCAGCAGTCGGGGACTAGCGGGTCCCACAGATACGCAGTATTTT
TRBD1	TRBV27	-	TRBJ2-5	CASSLAQGATQYF	TGTGCCAGCAGCCTAGCGCAGGGGGCGACCCAGTACTTC
TRBD2	TRBV5-1	-	TRBJ2-5	CASSAGLAGGQETQYF	TGCGCCAGCAGCGCAGGACTAGCGGGGGGGCAGGAGACCCAGTACTTC
-	TRBV4-2	few	TRBJ2-7	CASGADIGPYEQYF	TGTGCCAGCGGGGCCGATATCGGACCCTACGAGCAGTACTTC
-	TRBV19	once	TRBJ2-6	CASSNQGGAGANVLTF	TGTGCCAGTAGTAATCAGGGTGGAGCTGGGGCCAACGTCCTGACTTTC
TRBD2	TRBV30	few	TRBJ2-1	CAWSSSGGAPEQFF	TGTGCCTGGAGTTCTAGCGGGGGGGCCCCGGAGCAGTTCTTC
-	TRBV19	-	TRBJ1-6	CASRFGRGNSPLHF	TGTGCCAGTAGATTCGGACGGGGAAATTCACCCCTCCACTTT
-	TRBV19	-	TRBJ1-1	CASSEQVNTEAFF	TGTGCCAGTAGTGAACAGGTGAACACTGAAGCTTTCTTT
-	TRBV20-1	-	TRBJ2-3	CSASGTDTQYF	TGCAGTGCTAGCGGCACAGATACGCAGTATTTT
-	TRBV7-9	once	TRBJ2-5	CASSIGAGIQETQYF	TGTGCCAGCAGCATAGGGGCCGGCATACAAGAGACCCAGTACTTC
-	TRBV10-3	-	TRBJ1-1	CAISGGGGAEAFF	TGTGCCATCAGTGGCGGAGGAGGGGCTGAAGCTTTCTTT
TRBD1	TRBV6-5	-	TRBJ2-3	CASSRDRSTDTQYF	TGTGCCAGCAGCCGGGACAGGTCCACAGATACGCAGTATTTT
TRBD1	TRBV11-3	-	TRBJ1-3	CASSSGQSKTGNTIYF	TGTGCCAGCAGCTCGGGACAGTCTAAGACTGGAAACACCATATATTTT
-	TRBV6-5	many	TRBJ1-1	CASSYSGGEAFF	TGTGCCAGCAGTTACTCGGGGGGTGAAGCTTTCTTT
-	TRBV6-5	-	TRBJ2-5	CASSRQGEQTQYF	TGTGCCAGCAGTCGGCAGGGCGAACAGACCCAGTACTTC
TRBD1	TRBV27	-	TRBJ1-4	CASSTTGTGVEKLFF	TGTGCCAGCAGTACGACCGGGACAGGGGTTGAAAAACTGTTTTTT
-	TRBV11-2	few	TRBJ2-2	CASSFLAGTGELFF	TGTGCCAGCAGCTTTCTTGCCGGCACCGGGGAGCTGTTTTTT
-	TRBV28	-	TRBJ2-7	CATNLRRGYEQYF	TGTGCCACCAACCTCCGTCGGGGCTACGAGCAGTACTTC
-	TRBV11-2	-	TRBJ2-5	CASSLGGTRGETQYF	TGTGCCAGCAGCTTAGGAGGTACCAGGGGAGAGACCCAGTACTTC
-	TRBV7-8	-	TRBJ2-2	CASSLGRMGETGELFF	TGTGCCAGCAGCTTAGGGCGAATGGGAGAAACCGGGGAGCTGTTTTTT
TRBD2	TRBV27	-	TRBJ2-1	CASSPLAGGYNEQFF	TGTGCCAGCAGCCCACTAGCGGGGGGTTACAATGAGCAGTTCTTC
TRBD2	TRBV19	-	TRBJ2-7	CASSVLAGGLYEQYF	TGTGCCAGTAGTGTACTAGCGGGGGGACTCTACGAGCAGTACTTC
TRBD2	TRBV7-3	-	TRBJ2-3	CASSRGGPTDTQYF	TGTGCCAGCAGCCGCGGGGGGCCCACAGATACGCAGTATTTT